The T cell receptor beta chain described here comes from a study of cytomegalovirus exposure and HLA in healthy donors. The length of the CDR3 is 18 residues. V was pared by 1 base and J by 4 bases, with 22 bases between. Per germline, CDR1 MNHEY and CDR2 SMNVEV (reference sequence). PCR used 60 Vbeta primers and 13 Jbeta primers. Sequenced by immunoSEQ multiplex PCR; TCRdb stores in-frame clones only, minus some. In the table there are 150,000 to 180,000 clones, 70% to 80% of which are singletons. The rearrangement uses TRBV27 and TRBJ1-1; possibly TRBD1 for D (5 bases). Sequenced input: PBMCs. The sequence derives from a man between 25 and 39 years old in good health and CMV-seronegative. The CDR3 DNA reads TGTGCCAGCAGTTTATTCCAGGACCTCTCGAGGAGGGGCACTGAAGCTTTCTTT. It encodes CASSLFQDLSRRGTEAFF.